This passage covers 32 T cell receptor beta chains from one sample sequenced in a study of T cell responses to AZD1222 COVID-19 vaccine. Clones were read by immunoSEQ multiplex PCR, and TCRdb kept only the in-frame ones, dropping some. The profile shows about 100,000 clones, 80% to 90% of them singletons. Material: peripheral blood, obtained on day 0 of AZD1222 vaccination. The receptors originated from an adult in good health.

This chain joins TRBV7-3 and TRBJ1-1; D uncertain. The CDR3 totals 13 residues. Germline loops: CDR1 SGHTA, CDR2 FQGTGA. V was trimmed by 4 bases and J by 4 bases, leaving 10 bases between them. The CDR3, as DNA: TGTGCCAGCAGCTCCCGAGGAGGCACTGAAGCTTTCTTT. It encodes CASSSRGGTEAFF.

This chain joins TRBV5-1 and TRBJ1-6; TRBD1 is a possible D gene (5 bases). The V gene lost 0 bases and the J gene lost 10 bases, with 11 bases spanning the gap. Germline CDR1 reads SGHRS; CDR2 reads YFSETQ. The CDR3 has 14 residues. The CDR3 sequence: CASSLGGVGSPLHF. The CDR3 DNA reads as TGCGCCAGCAGCTTGGGAGGGGTTGGGTCACCCCTCCACTTT.

The chain links TRBV9 to TRBJ2-3; TRBD2 aligns across 7 bases. Trimming cost V 4 bases and J 1 base; bases outside gene matches: 15. This CDR3 has 18 amino acids. The V gene's germline CDR1 is SGDLS and CDR2 YYNGEE. The CDR3 region has the DNA TGTGCCAGCAGCTCCCCCTGGGAGGGGAGTTGGGGCACAGATACGCAGTATTTT. This sequence encodes CASSSPWEGSWGTDTQYF.

This clone has more than one count but fewer than ten. This chain joins TRBV12-3 or TRBV12-4 and TRBJ2-2; no clear D. V shed 5 bases and J shed 6 bases, with 10 bases lying between them. The CDR3 consists of 13 residues. The CDR3 DNA follows: TGTGCCAGCAGTACCCTCCAGTCCGGGGAGCTGTTTTTT. Encoded protein: CASSTLQSGELFF.

The chain employs TRBV11-3 and TRBJ2-5; D gene unclear. In germline, CDR1 is SGHNT, CDR2 YENEEA. The CDR3 runs 13 residues. The V end was cut by 1 base, the J end by 5 bases, with 8 bases between. CDR3 DNA: TGTGCCAGCAGCTTAGGTGCCTCGGAGACCCAGTACTTC. Translating it yields CASSLGASETQYF.

This clone was seen a few times. The J gene is TRBJ2-1, the V gene TRBV30; 10 nucleotides line up with TRBD2. J lost 10 bases, V lost 4 bases, and 10 bases had no gene match. Germline V gene sequence: CDR1 GTSNPN, CDR2 SVGIG (reference sequence). The CDR3 contains 14 residues. CDR3 nucleotide sequence: TGTGCCTGGACGAATCTAGCGGGAGTCGGCGAGCAGTTCTTC. The encoded protein is CAWTNLAGVGEQFF. The variable domain in full, with the rest retrieved from reference TRBV30 and TRBJ2-1, is SQTIHQWPATLVQPVGSPLSLECTVEGTSNPNLYWYRQAAGRGLQLLFYSVGIGQISSEVPQNLSASRPQDRQFILSSKKLLLSDSGFYLCAWTNLAGVGEQFFGPGTRLTVL.

The J gene is TRBJ1-1, the V gene TRBV5-1; 9 bases map to TRBD1. The junction had 6 bases not matched to a gene; V was cut back by 4 bases and J by 5 bases. In germline, CDR1 is SGHRS, CDR2 YFSETQ. This CDR3 comprises 14 residues. CDR3 region: CASSRGTGITEAFF. The CDR3, as DNA: TGCGCCAGCAGCCGCGGGACAGGGATAACTGAAGCTTTCTTT.

Remarks on this clone: The junction differs from germline at one of its ends, possibly a read error. This chain links TRBV6-1 with TRBJ1-6; tentatively, D is TRBD1 (6 bases). Germline V lookup: CDR1 MNHNS, CDR2 SASEGT. This CDR3 has 12 residues. This CDR3 is CASSEAWDIRAW. As DNA, the CDR3 is TGTGCCAGCAGTGAAGCGTGGGACATCCGGGCATGG.

The gene calls are TRBV19 and TRBJ1-5, with TRBD1 matching over 12 bases. The germline CDR1 and CDR2 sequences are LNHDA and SQIVND (reference sequence). The V segment lost 10 bases and the J segment 5 bases; nucleotides outside the gene matches: 3. The CDR3 has 13 residues. CDR3: CATGTGGHQPQHF. CDR3 nucleotides: TGTGCCACGGGGACAGGGGGCCATCAGCCCCAGCATTTT.

The V and J genes are TRBV18 and TRBJ1-2; D is possibly TRBD1 (5 bases). The CDR3 runs 15 residues. Germline CDR1 KGHSH, CDR2 LQKENI. The ends were cut back, 1 base at V and 4 bases at J, with 13 bases in the middle. This chain's CDR3 is CASSPREGQTYGYTF. The CDR3 DNA is TGTGCCAGCTCACCACGGGAGGGGCAGACCTATGGCTACACCTTC.

The V and J genes are TRBV5-1 and TRBJ1-6; possible D gene TRBD1, 5 bases. CDR1 and CDR2 (germline): SGHRS, YFSETQ. The CDR3 totals 14 residues. V dropped 0 bases and J dropped 8 bases, with 9 bases sitting between them. CDR3: CASSLAQGDSPLHF. CDR3 bases: TGCGCCAGCAGCTTGGCCCAGGGTGATTCACCCCTCCACTTT.

The genes are TRBV7-2 and TRBJ1-2; no reliable D call. V gave up 1 base and J gave up 9 bases, with 15 bases separating them. This CDR3 has 14 amino acids. Germline CDR1 and CDR2: SGHTA and FQGNSA. The CDR3 nucleotides are TGTGCCAGCAGCTTAGTAGGAGGGCGGGAAAGCTACACCTTC. It codes for CASSLVGGRESYTF.

The chain joins TRBV7-2 to TRBJ2-5; 9 nucleotides match TRBD2. This CDR3 has 19 amino acids. Germline loops: CDR1 SGHTA, CDR2 FQGNSA. Losses at the gene ends were 3 bases for V and 5 bases for J; bases not matched to a gene: 19. The CDR3 DNA sequence: TGTGCCAGCAGCTTTGGGTCGGCTAGCGGGATGGGAAGTTATGAGACCCAGTACTTC. The encoded protein is CASSFGSASGMGSYETQYF. The full variable domain, in which reference TRBV7-2 and TRBJ2-5 provide the parts outside the CDR3, is GAGVSQSPSNKVTEKGKDVELRCDPISGHTALYWYRQSLGQGLEFLIYFQGNSAPDKSGLPSDRFSAERTGGSVSTLTIQRTQQEDSAVYLCASSFGSASGMGSYETQYFGPGTRLLVL.

This chain uses TRBV12-5 with TRBJ1-1; D is uncertain. The CDR3 loop spans 15 amino acids. Trimming took off 0 bases at V and 4 bases at J, with 12 bases between the two ends. The germline V gene has CDR1 LGHNT and CDR2 FRNRAP. This chain's CDR3 is CASGLVEGSFTEAFF. CDR3 DNA sequence: TGTGCTAGTGGTTTGGTTGAGGGCAGCTTCACTGAAGCTTTCTTT.

This clone showed up just a few times. The chain employs TRBV5-5 and TRBJ2-7; D is ambiguous. The CDR3 contains 12 residues. The germline V gene has CDR1 SGHKS and CDR2 YYEKEE (reference sequence). The V end was cut by 0 bases, the J end by 6 bases, with 7 bases between. In nucleotides, the CDR3 is TGTGCCAGCAGCTTGGGTTCCCGCGAGCAGTACTTC. Its translation is CASSLGSREQYF. Supplemented by reference TRBV5-5 and TRBJ2-7, the full variable domain reads DAGVTQSPTHLIKTRGQQVTLRCSPISGHKSVSWYQQVLGQGPQFIFQYYEKEERGRGNFPDRFSARQFPNYSSELNVNALLLGDSALYLCASSLGSREQYFGPGTRLTVT.

A note on this clone: One junction end disagrees with the germline gene, perhaps due to a read error. The V gene is TRBV2, the J gene TRBJ2-7, with D possibly TRBD2 on 6 matching bases. The CDR3 has 12 amino acids. The V gene's germline CDR1 is SNHLY and CDR2 FYNNEI. The CDR3 DNA reads as TGTGCCAGCAGTGATCCGACGCCGCCGGGGGTATTC. Its translation is CASSDPTPPGVF.

The chain links TRBV3-1 (or the pseudogene TRBV3-2) to TRBJ2-1, with 9 bases aligning to TRBD2. The CDR3 runs 14 residues. With V trimmed by 4 bases and J by 8 bases, 6 bases remained unmatched. CDR1 and CDR2 (germline): LGHDT, YNNKEL (reference sequence). The CDR3 sequence: CASSPGLAFYEQFF. The CDR3 nucleotides are TGTGCCAGCAGCCCGGGACTAGCTTTTTATGAGCAGTTCTTC.

This chain uses TRBV9 with TRBJ2-3, with 8 bases fitting TRBD2. The CDR3 sequence is 16 residues long. The J segment lost 6 bases and the V segment lost 0 bases, leaving 9 bases of the junction unmatched. Germline loops: CDR1 SGDLS, CDR2 YYNGEE. The CDR3: CASSVESSGLGDTQYF. CDR3 DNA sequence: TGTGCCAGCAGCGTAGAGTCTAGCGGGCTCGGGGATACGCAGTATTTT.

This clone was counted a few times. The CDR3 protein is CASIQGRGTEAFF. The CDR3 bases are TGTGCCAGCATCCAGGGTCGTGGTACTGAAGCTTTCTTT. V usage is TRBV5-4 and J usage is TRBJ1-1, with a tentative D call TRBD1 (5 bases). CDR3 length: 13 amino acids. Germline CDR1 reads SGHNT; CDR2 reads YYREEE (reference sequence). With 6 bases removed from V and 5 bases from J, the gap between germline ends came to 14 bases.

The V and J genes are TRBV5-1 and TRBJ2-1; either TRBD1 or TRBD2 may supply D (5 bases each). V shed 3 bases and J shed 9 bases, with 13 bases lying between them. This CDR3 spans 13 amino acids. Germline V gene sequence: CDR1 SGHRS, CDR2 YFSETQ. The CDR3 DNA follows: TGCGCCAGCAGCTCGGGACCCAGTATTGAGCAGTTCTTC. It yields the protein CASSSGPSIEQFF.

V and J are TRBV7-6 and TRBJ2-2, with 9 bases aligning to TRBD1. CDR3 length equals 14 residues. CDR1 and CDR2 from the germline V gene are SGHVS and FNYEAQ. The J segment lost 6 bases and the V segment lost 7 bases, leaving 6 bases of the junction unmatched. The CDR3 nucleotides read TGTGCCAGCATTCCCCGGGACAGGGCCGGGGAGCTGTTTTTT. Translation gives CASIPRDRAGELFF.

The rearrangement joins TRBV6-5 to TRBJ1-1; D might be TRBD1 (6 bases). In germline, CDR1 is MNHEY, CDR2 SVGAGI. CDR3 length equals 13 residues. With 5 bases removed from V and 5 bases from J, the gap between germline ends came to 12 bases. CDR3 residues: CASSRIQGTEAFF. In nucleotides, the CDR3 is TGTGCCAGCAGTCGGATACAGGGTACTGAAGCTTTCTTT.

The genes are TRBV27 and TRBJ2-7; a weak D match, TRBD2 (6 bases). In germline, CDR1 is MNHEY, CDR2 SMNVEV (reference sequence). Trimming removed 3 bases from V and 5 bases from J, with 23 bases in between. The CDR3 has 17 amino acids. CDR3 loop: CASSFTPWGGIINEQYF. The CDR3 DNA reads TGTGCCAGCAGTTTTACCCCTTGGGGAGGAATCATAAACGAGCAGTACTTC.

V usage is TRBV12-3 or TRBV12-4 and J usage is TRBJ2-1; perhaps TRBD2 as D (6 bases). Trimming removed 2 bases at V and 6 bases at J, with 8 bases between. CDR3 size: 13 residues. The CDR3 region is CASSLRAGNEQFF. The DNA of the CDR3 is TGTGCCAGCAGTTTAAGAGCGGGCAATGAGCAGTTCTTC.

The chain employs TRBV6-1 and TRBJ1-6; no firm D call. Trimming stripped 0 bases from V and 3 bases from J, with 3 bases between. Germline lookup yields CDR1 MNHNS and CDR2 SASEGT. This CDR3 comprises 14 residues. The chain's CDR3 is CASSEADYNSPLHF. Here the CDR3 DNA reads TGTGCCAGCAGTGAAGCGGACTATAATTCACCCCTCCACTTT.

The chain couples TRBV21-1 to TRBJ1-2. TRBV21-1 is marked as a pseudogene. The CDR3 sequence is 14 residues long. In DNA, the CDR3 is TGTGCCAGCAGCAAAGTAAACCGAGCTTATGGCTACACCTTC. It specifies CASSKVNRAYGYTF.

The chain has TRBV6-5 and TRBJ2-7; D gene unclear. Germline CDR1 is MNHEY and CDR2 is SVGAGI. The V gene lost 6 bases and the J gene lost 6 bases, with 9 bases spanning the gap. The CDR3 totals 11 residues. Here the CDR3 DNA reads TGTGCCAGCAGCCAAGACGCCGAGCAGTACTTC. Translated, it gives CASSQDAEQYF.

The chain uses TRBV3-1 (or the pseudogene TRBV3-2) and TRBJ2-7; 8 bases fit TRBD1. The CDR3 covers 15 residues. V lost 5 bases to trimming and J lost 0 bases; unmatched junction nucleotides: 6. Per the germline V gene, CDR1 is LGHDT and CDR2 is YNNKEL (reference sequence). CDR3 region: CASSRQGTHSYEQYF. The CDR3 region has the DNA TGTGCCAGCAGCAGACAGGGGACACACTCCTACGAGCAGTACTTC.

The sample holds a few counts of this clone. Written as DNA, the CDR3 is TGTGCCAGCGGGGAATACGAGCAGTACTTC. The encoded protein is CASGEYEQYF. The gene calls are TRBV3-1 (or the pseudogene TRBV3-2) and TRBJ2-7, with no clear D. V was trimmed by 8 bases and J by 4 bases, leaving 6 bases between them. CDR3 length equals 10 residues. Germline CDR1 and CDR2: LGHDT and YNNKEL (reference sequence).

V and J are TRBV5-1 and TRBJ1-1; no reliable D call. Germline values: CDR1 SGHRS, CDR2 YFSETQ. CDR3 size: 13 residues. Trimming removed 2 bases at V and 1 base at J, with 6 bases between. CDR3 DNA sequence: TGCGCCAGCAGCTTTAACACGAACACTGAAGCTTTCTTT. Protein: CASSFNTNTEAFF.

The chain couples TRBV19 to TRBJ1-5; TRBD1 aligns across 8 bases. Germline-derived CDR1 and CDR2 are LNHDA and SQIVND (reference sequence). The CDR3 extends over 16 amino acids. V lost 4 bases, J lost 1 base, and 6 bases stayed unmatched. CDR3 in DNA: TGTGCCAGTAGTACAGGGACAGGCGCAAGCAATCAGCCCCAGCATTTT. Protein product: CASSTGTGASNQPQHF.

The chain links TRBV12-3 or TRBV12-4 to TRBJ1-5; the D is unclear. The length of the CDR3 is 13 residues. Trimming stripped 4 bases from V and 2 bases from J, with 6 bases between. The CDR3 region is CASSSIRNQPQHF. The CDR3 DNA reads TGTGCCAGCAGTTCGATTCGCAATCAGCCCCAGCATTTT.